The 24 T cell receptor beta chains listed next were all sequenced from one sample in a study of T cell changes during pregnancy in multiple sclerosis. Profiling relied on immunoSEQ multiplex PCR, and the TCRdb table lists in-frame clones only, not all of them. This table has 25,000 to 30,000 clones, 75% to 90% appearing once. Source: CD4+ T cells from peripheral blood mononuclear cells, taken in the first trimester of pregnancy. The receptors shown here come from a female donor in good health, enrolled as a control in a pregnancy study.

The chain joins TRBV27 to TRBJ1-1; the D gene is possibly TRBD1 (5 bases). The ends were cut back, 3 bases at V and 4 bases at J, with 9 bases in the middle. In germline, CDR1 is MNHEY, CDR2 SMNVEV (reference sequence). This CDR3 is built from 13 residues. CDR3 DNA sequence: TGTGCCAGCAGTTTTCAGGGAGGCACTGAAGCTTTCTTT. It encodes CASSFQGGTEAFF.

The V gene is TRBV11-2, the J gene TRBJ2-3; 12 positions agree with TRBD2. The CDR3 consists of 16 residues. The germline CDR1 and CDR2 sequences are SGHAT and FQNNGV. V gave up 5 bases and J gave up 4 bases; unmatched junction bases: 7. The CDR3: CASSPRLAGAADTQYF. The CDR3 DNA is TGTGCCAGCAGCCCAAGACTAGCGGGGGCTGCAGATACGCAGTATTTT.

This clone has just one count. V and J are TRBV19 and TRBJ2-1, with 10 bases that match TRBD2. CDR3 length: 15 residues. J lost 4 bases, V lost 4 bases, and 4 bases had no gene match. From germline, CDR1 is LNHDA and CDR2 SQIVND (reference sequence). The CDR3: CASSKTSGSYNEQFF. The CDR3 DNA reads as TGTGCCAGTAGTAAGACTAGCGGGTCGTACAATGAGCAGTTCTTC.

The DNA for the CDR3 is TGTGCCAGCAGCTTTCCAGGGCTAGCCTACGAGCAGTACTTC. This encodes CASSFPGLAYEQYF. The chain uses TRBV5-6 and TRBJ2-7; perhaps TRBD1 as D (5 bases). Looked up from germline, CDR1 is SGHDT and CDR2 is YYEEEE. Trimming removed 2 bases at V and 2 bases at J, with 11 bases between. The CDR3 length is 14 residues. Full variable domain (remainder filled in from reference TRBV5-6 and TRBJ2-7): DAGVTQSPTHLIKTRGQQVTLRCSPKSGHDTVSWYQQALGQGPQFIFQYYEEEERQRGNFPDRFSGHQFPNYSSELNVNALLLGDSALYLCASSFPGLAYEQYFGPGTRLTVT.

This clone was seen only once. The V call is TRBV7-8, the J call TRBJ2-6, with D possibly matching TRBD1 (6 bases). The germline V and J ends were trimmed by 7 bases and 2 bases, with 12 bases remaining between them. CDR3 length: 15 amino acids. Per the germline V gene, CDR1 is SGHVS and CDR2 is FQNEAQ. The CDR3 sequence is CASTRTGTGANVLTF. Written as DNA, the CDR3 is TGTGCCAGCACCAGAACAGGGACTGGGGCCAACGTCCTGACTTTC.

This clone turned up a few times. V gene TRBV29-1 combines with J gene TRBJ1-1; 8 bases map to TRBD1. The CDR3 is made up of 16 amino acids. Germline V gene data show CDR1 as SQVTM and CDR2 as ANQGSEA. With 4 bases clipped from V and 0 bases from J, the junction kept 10 bases outside the gene matches. CDR3 in amino acids: CSVGLTGVGLNTEAFF. Written as DNA, the CDR3 is TGCAGCGTTGGCCTGACAGGGGTGGGGTTGAACACTGAAGCTTTCTTT.

The chain couples TRBV6-5 to TRBJ1-5; D is possibly TRBD1 (6 bases). Germline CDR1 and CDR2: MNHEY and SVGAGI. Deletions cut 1 base from V and 5 bases from J, with 12 bases between. This CDR3 has 15 residues. In DNA, the CDR3 is TGTGCCAGCAGTTACTTAGGGGGGGTCGATCAGCCCCAGCATTTT. Translation gives CASSYLGGVDQPQHF.

The chain employs TRBV19 and TRBJ1-5; D uncertain. Trimming shortened V by 7 bases and J by 4 bases, and 20 bases separated the two germline ends. The CDR3 totals 16 residues. The germline gives CDR1 LNHDA, CDR2 SQIVND (reference sequence). This CDR3 is CASKSSINSFNQPQHF. CDR3 DNA: TGTGCCAGTAAATCATCGATAAACAGCTTTAATCAGCCCCAGCATTTT.

The chain links TRBV5-1 to TRBJ2-7, with a weak D call TRBD1 (5 bases). The V gene's germline CDR1 is SGHRS and CDR2 YFSETQ. CDR3 length: 14 amino acids. The V gene lost 3 bases and the J gene lost 0 bases, with 10 bases spanning the gap. The CDR3 coding sequence is TGCGCCAGCAGCTGGGGCAGGACCTCCTACGAGCAGTACTTC. Protein sequence: CASSWGRTSYEQYF.

The chain employs TRBV7-7 and TRBJ2-5; 8 nucleotides line up with TRBD2. V lost 5 bases to trimming and J lost 2 bases; unmatched junction nucleotides: 7. Per the germline V gene, CDR1 is SSHAT and CDR2 is FNYEAQ (reference sequence). This CDR3 region has 15 residues. CDR3 loop: CASSPYGGGQETQYF. CDR3 sequence (DNA): TGTGCCAGCAGCCCTTACGGGGGGGGACAAGAGACCCAGTACTTC. Full variable domain (remainder filled in from reference TRBV7-7 and TRBJ2-5): GAGVSQSPRYKVTKRGQDVTLRCDPISSHATLYWYQQALGQGPEFLTYFNYEAQPDKSGLPSDRFSAERPEGSISTLTIQRTEQRDSAMYRCASSPYGGGQETQYFGPGTRLLVL.

In this sample, this clone turned up once. V gene TRBV28 combines with J gene TRBJ1-5; possibly TRBD1 for D (6 bases). In germline, CDR1 is MDHEN, CDR2 SYDVKM. CDR3 size: 15 residues. V was shortened by 6 bases and J by 1 base, with 13 bases between the two germline ends. CDR3 sequence reads: CASRFWDMSNQPQHF. The CDR3 DNA is TGTGCCAGCAGATTTTGGGACATGAGCAATCAGCCCCAGCATTTT.

The gene calls are TRBV5-1 and TRBJ1-4; TRBD1 might be the D (6 bases). The V end was cut by 0 bases, the J end by 7 bases, with 19 bases between. The CDR3 is made up of 17 amino acids. The germline gives CDR1 SGHRS, CDR2 YFSETQ. The CDR3 bases are TGCGCCAGCAGCTTGGGGATACGACGGACAGATAGTGAAAAACTGTTTTTT. Translation: CASSLGIRRTDSEKLFF.

V gene TRBV30 combines with J gene TRBJ1-2; unclear D gene. The CDR3 covers 11 residues. Per germline, CDR1 GTSNPN and CDR2 SVGIG (reference sequence). The V and J ends lost 7 bases and 8 bases respectively, with 14 bases between them. The CDR3 DNA follows: TGTGCCTACTCGTTTTTCGGGGGCTACACCTTC. Its translation is CAYSFFGGYTF.

This chain connects TRBV27 to TRBJ1-1, with D maybe TRBD1 (5 bases). V lost 5 bases, J lost 9 bases, and 22 bases lay in between. CDR1 MNHEY and CDR2 SMNVEV come from the germline V gene (reference sequence). The CDR3 has 15 residues. CDR3 in DNA: TGTGCCAGCAGTCCCCAGGGTAGGAGTTCTCTCAAAGCTTTCTTT. Translated, it gives CASSPQGRSSLKAFF.

J is TRBJ1-6 and V is TRBV18, with D tentatively TRBD1 (6 bases). The germline V and J ends were trimmed by 4 bases and 6 bases, with 19 bases remaining between them. This CDR3 comprises 17 residues. The germline V gene encodes CDR1 KGHSH and CDR2 LQKENI. The CDR3 nucleotides read TGTGCCAGCTCACGATCCGCTCAAGACAGGATTAATTCACCCCTCCACTTT. Translated, it gives CASSRSAQDRINSPLHF.

V usage is TRBV25-1 and J usage is TRBJ2-2, with a tentative D call TRBD2 (6 bases). The CDR3 is 16 amino acids. In germline, CDR1 is MGHDK, CDR2 SYGVNS. The ends were cut back, 4 bases at V and 4 bases at J, with 16 bases in the middle. The CDR3 DNA reads TGTGCCAGCAGTGGAATCCGGGGGACGGGCACCGGGGAGCTGTTTTTT. Translating it yields CASSGIRGTGTGELFF.

The V gene is TRBV20-1, the J gene TRBJ2-7; D uncertain. Germline-derived CDR1 and CDR2 are DFQATT and SNEGSKA (reference sequence). Deletions cut 3 bases from V and 4 bases from J, with 7 bases between. This CDR3 contains 11 residues. For the CDR3, the DNA is TGCAGTGCTAGTAGTAGTTACGAGCAGTACTTC. Amino acid sequence: CSASSSYEQYF.

This clone was counted once. The J gene is TRBJ1-2, the V gene TRBV6-1, with D possibly being TRBD1 (6 bases). The CDR3 is 15 amino acids. Trimming cost V 2 bases and J 5 bases, with 15 bases left between them. The germline V gene encodes CDR1 MNHNS and CDR2 SASEGT. The CDR3 bases are TGTGCCAGCAGTGAACCACAGGGCTATAGGTATGGCTACACCTTC. This gives the protein CASSEPQGYRYGYTF.

The V gene is TRBV7-3, the J gene TRBJ2-5; 8 bases are shared with TRBD2. Germline CDR1 SGHTA, CDR2 FQGTGA. This CDR3 is 15 amino acids long. The junction had 3 bases not matched to a gene; V was cut back by 1 base and J by 2 bases. CDR3 in DNA: TGTGCCAGCAGCTTAAACGGGAGGGCTCAAGAGACCCAGTACTTC. Its translation is CASSLNGRAQETQYF.

The J gene is TRBJ1-2, the V gene TRBV29-1; tentatively, D is TRBD1 (6 bases). V was shortened by 7 bases and J by 2 bases, with 14 bases between the two germline ends. The CDR3 covers 13 residues. Germline CDR1 SQVTM, CDR2 ANQGSEA. CDR3 protein: CSAARTENYGYTF. The CDR3 nucleotides are TGCAGCGCCGCACGGACAGAGAACTATGGCTACACCTTC.

The V gene is TRBV11-2, the J gene TRBJ2-7; no firm D call. This CDR3 comprises 13 residues. From germline, CDR1 is SGHAT and CDR2 FQNNGV. Trimming stripped 5 bases from V and 6 bases from J, with 14 bases between. The CDR3 DNA follows: TGTGCCAGCAGCCAGACCGACAACCTCGAGCAGTACTTC. Encoded protein: CASSQTDNLEQYF.

The J gene is TRBJ1-3, the V gene TRBV5-1, with D hard to call. CDR1 is SGHRS and CDR2 is YFSETQ in the germline V gene. The CDR3 covers 18 residues. V lost 0 bases, J lost 0 bases, and 16 bases lay in between. CDR3 sequence reads: CASSLGLPGRSSGNTIYF. Written as DNA, the CDR3 is TGCGCCAGCAGCTTGGGACTACCGGGTCGAAGCTCTGGAAACACCATATATTTT.

This chain uses TRBV7-2 with TRBJ2-3, with D perhaps matching TRBD2 (6 bases). Trimming removed 0 bases from V and 1 base from J, with 11 bases in between. This CDR3 comprises 16 residues. From germline, CDR1 is SGHTA and CDR2 FQGNSA. The chain's CDR3 is CASSLAGGTGTDTQYF. CDR3 DNA: TGTGCCAGCAGCTTAGCCGGCGGGACCGGCACAGATACGCAGTATTTT.

This chain connects TRBV5-1 to TRBJ2-7, with TRBD1 matching over 9 bases. Per germline, CDR1 SGHRS and CDR2 YFSETQ. The junction had 5 bases not matched to a gene; V was cut back by 4 bases and J by 6 bases. This CDR3 is built from 13 residues. CDR3 residues: CASSRGQGGEQYF. The CDR3 region has the DNA TGCGCCAGCAGCAGGGGACAGGGAGGCGAGCAGTACTTC.